This T cell receptor beta chain was found in a study of beta chain features in type 1 diabetes. Overall study: Patients and healthy donors were similar in age, gender and cell yields.

The CDR3 runs to 13 residues. Trimming left V 7 bases short and J 2 bases short, with 11 bases between. Germline values: CDR1 SEHNR, CDR2 FQNEAQ (reference sequence). Broader study findings: It was among patients, rather than healthy donors, that naive, central memory and Treg TCRB repertoires appeared more similar. When Type 1 diabetes patients were examined, their TCRB CDR3s proved moderately but significantly shorter in all four CD4+ subsets.

This clone appeared a single time. The antigen remains undetermined. Expressed TCRB transcripts were sequenced because the isolated RNA had all been reverse transcribed beforehand. Repertoires were generated with immunoSEQ multiplex PCR, while TCRdb's copy carries only in-frame clones and drops some. The table lists 500,000 to 700,000 clones, around 15% of them singletons. The genes are TRBV7-9 and TRBJ1-2; D unresolved. The TCR comes from a man aged 18 to 29 in good health. The material sequenced was naive CD4+ T cells from blood. This chain's CDR3 is CASTAPGNYGYTF. In nucleotides, the CDR3 is TGTGCCAGCACCGCCCCGGGGAACTATGGCTACACCTTC.